This passage covers 16 T cell receptor beta chains from one sample sequenced in a study of blood T cell repertoires in COVID-19. The repertoire was sequenced with immunoSEQ multiplex PCR; TCRdb's copy has only in-frame clones and lacks some. Of 100,000 to 150,000 clones listed, roughly 90% are singletons. The sequenced sample was peripheral blood. These TCRs come from a man aged 65 to 85 with active COVID-19.

The J gene is TRBJ1-5, the V gene TRBV25-1; D gene uncertain. This CDR3 contains 14 residues. Trimming shortened V by 8 bases and J by 4 bases, and 15 bases separated the two germline ends. The germline CDR1 and CDR2 sequences are MGHDK and SYGVNS. CDR3 sequence (DNA): TGTGCCAGCCGTTCGAGAGGGTCTAATCAGCCCCAGCATTTT. It codes for CASRSRGSNQPQHF. The full variable domain, completed using reference TRBV25-1 and TRBJ1-5, is EADIYQTPRYLVIGTGKKITLECSQTMGHDKMYWYQQDPGMELHLIHYSYGVNSTEKGDLSSESTVSRIRTEHFPLTLESARPSHTSQYLCASRSRGSNQPQHFGDGTRLSIL.

This rearrangement joins TRBV15 to TRBJ1-1; D remains ambiguous. This CDR3 spans 14 amino acids. The V end lost 5 bases, the J end lost 1 base, and 11 bases lay between the germline ends. The germline CDR1 and CDR2 sequences are LNHNV and YYDKDF (reference sequence). CDR3 coding DNA: TGTGCCACCAGCCTGAGGCGGGGGAACACTGAAGCTTTCTTT. This encodes CATSLRRGNTEAFF.

The rearrangement uses TRBV29-1 and TRBJ1-1, with 7 bases matching TRBD1. V dropped 7 bases and J dropped 1; count of bases not matched to a gene: 9. Germline loops: CDR1 SQVTM, CDR2 ANQGSEA. The CDR3 sequence is 14 residues long. Written as DNA, the CDR3 is TGCAGCGCTCGACAGGGTTCCGCGAACACTGAAGCTTTCTTT. Residues: CSARQGSANTEAFF.

The chain is built from TRBV12-3 or TRBV12-4 and TRBJ1-1; D is perhaps TRBD1 (5 bases). CDR3 size: 13 residues. V was trimmed by 7 bases and J by 0 bases, leaving 9 bases between them. CDR3 in DNA: TGTGCCAGCACCGTGACAGTGAACACTGAAGCTTTCTTT. It is translated as CASTVTVNTEAFF.

The V call is TRBV6-2 or TRBV6-3, the J call TRBJ1-1; 10 nucleotides agree with TRBD1. V lost 5 bases to trimming and J lost 4 bases; unmatched junction nucleotides: 4. The CDR3 has 14 amino acids. Germline V lookup: CDR1 MNHEY, CDR2 SVGEGT. DNA of the CDR3: TGTGCCAGCAGTCGGACAGGGGGAGTCACTGAAGCTTTCTTT. It codes for CASSRTGGVTEAFF.

The CDR3 sequence is CASSSGTGGTNEQYF. The DNA of the CDR3 is TGTGCCAGCAGCTCGGGGACAGGGGGTACCAACGAGCAGTACTTC. This rearrangement joins TRBV5-5 to TRBJ2-7; 11 bases map to TRBD1. Germline V gives CDR1 SGHKS, CDR2 YYEKEE (reference sequence). The junction had 7 bases not matched to a gene; V was cut back by 3 bases and J by 5 bases. The CDR3 is 15 residues long.

The chain has TRBV28 and TRBJ2-2, with D unresolved. The V gene's germline CDR1 is MDHEN and CDR2 SYDVKM. The CDR3 contains 13 residues. Trimming pared 8 bases from V and 1 base from J, leaving 8 bases between. CDR3 DNA: TGTGCCAGCTCAGGTCTGAACACCGGGGAGCTGTTTTTT. This codes for CASSGLNTGELFF.

Written as DNA, the CDR3 is TGTGCCAGCAGGGACATAGCGGGAGCGGGCTACGAGCAGTACTTC. It codes for CASRDIAGAGYEQYF. The chain joins TRBV6-5 to TRBJ2-7; 9 bases are a match to TRBD2. CDR3 length equals 15 residues. V gave up 6 bases and J gave up 3 bases; unmatched junction bases: 9. Germline V CDR1 and CDR2: MNHEY, SVGAGI.

The sample holds one count of this clone. The CDR3 DNA is TGTGCCAGCAGCCCGGGGACTAGCGGGACCTGGCAGTTCTTC. Protein product: CASSPGTSGTWQFF. The chain combines TRBV7-2 with TRBJ2-1; TRBD2 matches 13 bases. Germline values: CDR1 SGHTA, CDR2 FQGNSA. V gave up 5 bases and J gave up 12 bases; unmatched junction bases: 7. The CDR3 has 14 amino acids.

This chain uses TRBV7-2 with TRBJ2-1, with D possibly TRBD2 on 6 matching bases. Germline V lookup: CDR1 SGHTA, CDR2 FQGNSA. The CDR3 has 16 residues. V was clipped by 0 bases and J by 8 bases, with 17 bases between them. CDR3 nucleotides: TGTGCCAGCAGCTTAGCGAAGGGACTCCCTTTGGATGAGCAGTTCTTC. Its protein product is CASSLAKGLPLDEQFF.

The DNA for the CDR3 is TGTGCCAGCAGCCAAGGGGACAGATCGAACACTGAAGCTTTCTTT. Translating gives CASSQGDRSNTEAFF. V gene TRBV4-2 combines with J gene TRBJ1-1; 7 bases match TRBD1. Unmatched junction bases numbered 3, after V lost 1 base and J lost 1 base. The CDR3 totals 15 residues. Germline CDR1 LGHNA, CDR2 YNFKEQ.

The V and J genes are TRBV6-5 and TRBJ2-7; D gene ambiguous. The CDR3 has 13 residues. Germline-derived CDR1 and CDR2 are MNHEY and SVGAGI. Trimming took 4 bases from V and 7 from J, leaving 14 bases between them. The CDR3 spells CASSFPPPGEQYF. The CDR3 DNA sequence: TGTGCCAGCAGTTTTCCCCCGCCCGGGGAGCAGTACTTC.

The chain links TRBV9 to TRBJ1-2, with 9 bases fitting TRBD1. V gave up 3 bases and J gave up 0 bases; unmatched junction bases: 12. CDR1 SGDLS and CDR2 YYNGEE come from the germline V gene. The CDR3 is 18 amino acids. CDR3 bases: TGTGCCAGCAGCGCCGGGGGACAGGGCATAGGAGCTAACTATGGCTACACCTTC. This gives the protein CASSAGGQGIGANYGYTF.

The genes are TRBV6-6 and TRBJ2-7, with 12 bases aligning to TRBD2. The germline CDR1 and CDR2 sequences are MNHNY and SVGAGI (reference sequence). The ends lost 6 bases at V and 6 bases at J; junction bases unmatched: 9. This CDR3 has 15 residues. As DNA, the CDR3 is TGTGCCAGCAGCGGACTAGCGGGGCCGGAGGGCGAGCAGTACTTC. Its protein is CASSGLAGPEGEQYF.

J is TRBJ1-1 and V is TRBV10-2; no reliable D call. CDR1 WSHSY and CDR2 SAAADI come from the germline V gene. CDR3 size: 12 residues. V lost 9 bases to trimming and J lost 1 base, with 9 bases between them. The CDR3 sequence is CASGLANTEAFF. Here the CDR3 DNA reads TGCGCCAGTGGACTTGCGAACACTGAAGCTTTCTTT.

The chain employs TRBV7-8 and TRBJ1-1; D gene unclear. The V end was cut by 2 bases, the J end by 7 bases, with 8 bases between. Germline CDR1 and CDR2: SGHVS and FQNEAQ. This CDR3 spans 12 amino acids. CDR3 DNA sequence: TGTGCCAGCAGCTTATACGGTCGTGAAGCTTTCTTT. Protein product: CASSLYGREAFF.